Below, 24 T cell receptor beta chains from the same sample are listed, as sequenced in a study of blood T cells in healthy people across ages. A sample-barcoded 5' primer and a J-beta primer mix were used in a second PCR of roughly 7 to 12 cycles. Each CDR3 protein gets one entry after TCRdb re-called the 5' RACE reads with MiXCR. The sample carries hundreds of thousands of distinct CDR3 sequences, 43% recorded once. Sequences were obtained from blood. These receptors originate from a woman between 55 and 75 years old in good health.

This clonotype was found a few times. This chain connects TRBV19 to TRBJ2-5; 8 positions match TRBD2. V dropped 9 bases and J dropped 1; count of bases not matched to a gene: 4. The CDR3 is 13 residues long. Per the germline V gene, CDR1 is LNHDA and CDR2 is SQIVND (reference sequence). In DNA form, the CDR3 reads TGTGCCAGCTCCGGGACTAGCCAAGAGACCCAGTACTTC. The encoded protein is CASSGTSQETQYF.

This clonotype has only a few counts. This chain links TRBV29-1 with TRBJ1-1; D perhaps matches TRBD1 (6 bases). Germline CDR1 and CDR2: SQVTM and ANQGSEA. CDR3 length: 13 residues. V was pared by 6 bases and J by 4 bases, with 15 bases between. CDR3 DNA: TGCAGCGTATTTCAGGGAGGGGGCACTGAAGCTTTCTTT. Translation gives CSVFQGGGTEAFF.

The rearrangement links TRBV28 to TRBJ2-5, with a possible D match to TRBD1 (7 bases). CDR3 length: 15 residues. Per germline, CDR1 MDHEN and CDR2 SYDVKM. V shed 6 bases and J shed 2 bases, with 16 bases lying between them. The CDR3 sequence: CASRGAGQPQETQYF. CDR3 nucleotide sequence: TGTGCCAGCAGGGGGGCGGGACAGCCTCAAGAGACCCAGTACTTC.

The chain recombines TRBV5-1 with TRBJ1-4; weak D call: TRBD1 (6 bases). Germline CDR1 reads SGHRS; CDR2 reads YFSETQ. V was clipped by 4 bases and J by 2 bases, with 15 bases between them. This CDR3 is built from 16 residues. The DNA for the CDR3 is TGCGCCAGCAGCGCGACTGGGGGGGCGACTAATGAAAAACTGTTTTTT. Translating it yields CASSATGGATNEKLFF.

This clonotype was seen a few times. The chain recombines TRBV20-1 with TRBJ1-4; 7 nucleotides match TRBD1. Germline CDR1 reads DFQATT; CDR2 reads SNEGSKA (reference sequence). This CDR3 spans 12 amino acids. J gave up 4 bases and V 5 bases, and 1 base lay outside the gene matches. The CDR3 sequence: CSAYRGNEKLFF. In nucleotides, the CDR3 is TGCAGTGCTTACAGGGGTAATGAAAAACTGTTTTTT.

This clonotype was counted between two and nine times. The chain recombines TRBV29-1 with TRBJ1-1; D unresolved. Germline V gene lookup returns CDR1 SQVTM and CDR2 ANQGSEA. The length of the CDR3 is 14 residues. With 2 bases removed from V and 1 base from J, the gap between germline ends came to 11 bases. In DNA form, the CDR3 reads TGCAGCGTTGAAAACGAGAACAGGAACACTGAAGCTTTCTTT. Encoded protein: CSVENENRNTEAFF.

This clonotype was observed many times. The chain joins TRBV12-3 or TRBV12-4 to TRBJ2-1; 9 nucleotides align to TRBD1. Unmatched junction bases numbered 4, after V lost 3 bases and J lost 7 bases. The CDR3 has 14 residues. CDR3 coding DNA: TGTGCCAGCAGTTTTGACAGGGGGATAAATGAGCAGTTCTTC. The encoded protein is CASSFDRGINEQFF.

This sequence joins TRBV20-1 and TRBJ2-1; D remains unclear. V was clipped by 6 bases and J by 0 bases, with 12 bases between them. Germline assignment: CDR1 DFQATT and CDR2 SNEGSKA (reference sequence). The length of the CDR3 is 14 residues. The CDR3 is CSAPSFSSYNEQFF. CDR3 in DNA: TGCAGTGCCCCCAGCTTTAGCTCCTACAATGAGCAGTTCTTC.

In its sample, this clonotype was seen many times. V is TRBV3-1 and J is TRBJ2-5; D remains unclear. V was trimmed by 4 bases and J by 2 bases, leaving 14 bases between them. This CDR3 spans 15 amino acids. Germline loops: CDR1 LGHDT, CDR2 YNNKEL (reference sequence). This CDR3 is CASSPRPQQQETQYF. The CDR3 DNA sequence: TGTGCCAGCAGCCCCCGACCGCAACAACAAGAGACCCAGTACTTC.

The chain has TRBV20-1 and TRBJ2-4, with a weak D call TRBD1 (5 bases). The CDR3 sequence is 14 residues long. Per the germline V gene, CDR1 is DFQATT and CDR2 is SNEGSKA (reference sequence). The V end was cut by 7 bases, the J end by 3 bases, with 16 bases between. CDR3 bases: TGCAGTGGTCAGTCAGGGCTAGTCAAAAACATTCAGTACTTC. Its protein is CSGQSGLVKNIQYF.

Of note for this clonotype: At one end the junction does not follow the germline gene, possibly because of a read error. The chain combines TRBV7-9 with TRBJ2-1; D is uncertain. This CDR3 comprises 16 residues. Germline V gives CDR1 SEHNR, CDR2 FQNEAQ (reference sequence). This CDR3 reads CASSRDTNTFYNERFF. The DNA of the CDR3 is TGTGCCAGCAGCAGAGACACGAACACCTTTTACAATGAGCGGTTCTTC.

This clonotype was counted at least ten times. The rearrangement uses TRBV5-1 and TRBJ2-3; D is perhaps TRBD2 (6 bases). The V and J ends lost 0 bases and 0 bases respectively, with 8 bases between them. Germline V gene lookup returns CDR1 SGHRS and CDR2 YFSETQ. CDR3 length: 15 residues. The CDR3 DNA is TGCGCCAGCAGCTTGGATCTAGCGAGCACAGATACGCAGTATTTT. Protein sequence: CASSLDLASTDTQYF. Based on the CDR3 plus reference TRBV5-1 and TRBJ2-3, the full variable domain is KAGVTQTPRYLIKTRGQQVTLSCSPISGHRSVSWYQQTPGQGLQFLFEYFSETQRNKGNFPGRFSGRQFSNSRSEMNVSTLELGDSALYLCASSLDLASTDTQYFGPGTRLTVL.

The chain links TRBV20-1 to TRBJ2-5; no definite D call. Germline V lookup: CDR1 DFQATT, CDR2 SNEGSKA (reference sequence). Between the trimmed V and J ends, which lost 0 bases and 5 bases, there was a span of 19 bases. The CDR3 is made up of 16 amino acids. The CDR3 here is CSARDLTVAARETQYF. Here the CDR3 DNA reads TGCAGTGCTAGAGATCTAACGGTGGCGGCCAGGGAGACCCAGTACTTC.

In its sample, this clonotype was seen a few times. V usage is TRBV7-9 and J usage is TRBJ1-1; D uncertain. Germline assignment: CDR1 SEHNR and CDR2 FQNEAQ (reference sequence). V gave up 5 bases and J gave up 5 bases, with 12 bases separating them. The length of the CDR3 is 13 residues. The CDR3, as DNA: TGTGCCAGCAGCACTGAGGGTGATACTGAAGCTTTCTTT. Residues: CASSTEGDTEAFF.

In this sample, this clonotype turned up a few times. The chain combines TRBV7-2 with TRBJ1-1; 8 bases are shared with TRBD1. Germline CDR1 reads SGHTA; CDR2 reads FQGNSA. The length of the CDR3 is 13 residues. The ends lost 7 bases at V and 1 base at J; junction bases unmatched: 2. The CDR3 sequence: CASMGQANTEAFF. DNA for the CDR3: TGTGCCAGCATGGGACAGGCGAACACTGAAGCTTTCTTT.

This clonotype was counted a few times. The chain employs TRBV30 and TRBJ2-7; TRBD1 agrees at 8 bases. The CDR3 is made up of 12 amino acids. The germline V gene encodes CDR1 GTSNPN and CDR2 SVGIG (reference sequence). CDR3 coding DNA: TGTGCTTCCGACAGGGGACGGTACGAGCAGTACTTC. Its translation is CASDRGRYEQYF.

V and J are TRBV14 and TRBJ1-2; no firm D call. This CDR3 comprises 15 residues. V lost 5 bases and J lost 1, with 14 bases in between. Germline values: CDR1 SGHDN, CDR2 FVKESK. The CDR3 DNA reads TGTGCCAGCAGCACTTCGGGCGCAAATAACTATGGCTACACCTTC. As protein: CASSTSGANNYGYTF.

The CDR3 reads CASSLAGGGLGEAFF. The DNA of the CDR3 is TGCGCCAGCAGCTTGGCCGGAGGGGGGCTAGGGGAAGCTTTCTTT. This rearrangement joins TRBV5-1 to TRBJ1-1, with D tentatively TRBD1 (6 bases). Trimming removed 0 bases at V and 8 bases at J, with 17 bases between. CDR1 and CDR2 (germline): SGHRS, YFSETQ. This CDR3 spans 15 amino acids.

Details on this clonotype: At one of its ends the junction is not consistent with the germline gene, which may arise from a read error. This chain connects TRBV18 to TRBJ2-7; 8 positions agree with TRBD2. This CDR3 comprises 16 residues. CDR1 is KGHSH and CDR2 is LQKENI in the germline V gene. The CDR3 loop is CTSSPPNKAGVYEQYF. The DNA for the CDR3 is TGTACCAGCTCACCACCGAACAAAGCGGGAGTCTACGAGCAGTACTTC.

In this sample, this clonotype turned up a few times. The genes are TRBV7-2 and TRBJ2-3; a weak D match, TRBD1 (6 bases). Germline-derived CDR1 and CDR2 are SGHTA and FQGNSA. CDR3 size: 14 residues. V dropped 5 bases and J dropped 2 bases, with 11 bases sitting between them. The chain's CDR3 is CASSRGHITDTQYF. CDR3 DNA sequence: TGTGCCAGCAGCCGGGGACACATCACAGATACGCAGTATTTT.

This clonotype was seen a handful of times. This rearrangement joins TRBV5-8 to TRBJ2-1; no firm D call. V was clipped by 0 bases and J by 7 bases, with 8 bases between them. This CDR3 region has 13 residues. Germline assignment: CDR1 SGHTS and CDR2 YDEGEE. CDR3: CASSLVSVNEQFF. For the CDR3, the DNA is TGTGCCAGCAGCTTGGTTTCAGTTAATGAGCAGTTCTTC.

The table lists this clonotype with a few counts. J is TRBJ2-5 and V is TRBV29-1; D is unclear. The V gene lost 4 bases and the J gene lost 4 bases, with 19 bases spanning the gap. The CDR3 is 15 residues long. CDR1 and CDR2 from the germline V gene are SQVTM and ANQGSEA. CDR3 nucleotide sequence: TGCAGCGTTGGGGAAGGGTCGGGCCCTTCAGAGACCCAGTACTTC. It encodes CSVGEGSGPSETQYF.

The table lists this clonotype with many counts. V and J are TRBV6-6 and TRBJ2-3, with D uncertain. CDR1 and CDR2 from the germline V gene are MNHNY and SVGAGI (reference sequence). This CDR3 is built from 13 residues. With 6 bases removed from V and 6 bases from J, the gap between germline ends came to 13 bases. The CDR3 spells CASSLGSGDTQYF. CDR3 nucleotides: TGTGCCAGCAGCCTCGGGTCCGGCGATACGCAGTATTTT.

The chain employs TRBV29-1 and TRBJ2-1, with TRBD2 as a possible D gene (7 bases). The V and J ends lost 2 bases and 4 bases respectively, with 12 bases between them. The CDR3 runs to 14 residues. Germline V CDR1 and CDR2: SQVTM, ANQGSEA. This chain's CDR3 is CSVEHREGYNEQFF. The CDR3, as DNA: TGCAGCGTTGAACACAGGGAGGGATACAATGAGCAGTTCTTC.